Below, 16 T cell receptor beta chains from the same sample are listed, as sequenced in a study of cytomegalovirus exposure and HLA in healthy donors. The PCR had 60 Vbeta and 13 Jbeta primers. Clones were read by immunoSEQ multiplex PCR, and TCRdb kept only the in-frame ones, dropping some. The sample consists of 95,000 to 150,000 clones, under 90% of them appearing once. The specimen was PBMCs. These receptors originate from a woman aged 40 to 55 in good health and CMV-seropositive.

The gene calls are TRBV13 and TRBJ2-5; TRBD2 matches at 10 bases. The J call may be incorrect, as the DNA end agrees better with TRBJ2-7. Germline values: CDR1 PRHDT, CDR2 FYEKMQ (reference sequence). CDR3 length equals 18 residues. The DNA for the CDR3 is TGTGCCAGCAGCTTTAGGGCTAGCGGGGGTAGTTACTCCTACGAGCAGTACTTC. It yields the protein CASSFRASGGSYSYEQYF.

The chain employs TRBV28 and TRBJ2-2; 8 bases align to TRBD2. The V segment lost 2 bases and the J segment 4 bases; nucleotides outside the gene matches: 6. CDR3 length equals 16 residues. Germline CDR1 and CDR2: MDHEN and SYDVKM. CDR3 nucleotide sequence: TGTGCCAGCAGTTTAGGTAGCGGGGCCGCCACCGGGGAGCTGTTTTTT. It yields the protein CASSLGSGAATGELFF.

V and J are TRBV9 and TRBJ2-1; D might be TRBD2 (6 bases). The CDR3 covers 15 residues. CDR1 is SGDLS, CDR2 YYNGEE, per germline. The V end lost 0 bases, the J end lost 2 bases, and 9 bases lay between the germline ends. The CDR3 coding sequence is TGTGCCAGCAGCGTAGTGGGGGGAACCTACAATGAGCAGTTCTTC. Translating gives CASSVVGGTYNEQFF.

The gene calls are TRBV19 and TRBJ1-2; D remains unclear. CDR1 is LNHDA, CDR2 SQIVND, per germline (reference sequence). V was trimmed by 4 bases and J by 8 bases, leaving 20 bases between them. The CDR3 consists of 15 residues. The CDR3 coding sequence is TGTGCCAGTAGTAGAATTCTTGCCGGGGAATCGGGCTACACCTTC. This encodes CASSRILAGESGYTF.

The rearrangement uses TRBV19 and TRBJ2-7, with D possibly matching TRBD2 (6 bases). Germline V gives CDR1 LNHDA, CDR2 SQIVND (reference sequence). V was cut by 6 bases and J by 3 bases, with 15 bases left in between. CDR3 length equals 14 residues. CDR3: CASSLRTMDYEQYF. The CDR3, as DNA: TGTGCCAGTAGCCTAAGGACTATGGACTACGAGCAGTACTTC.

This rearrangement joins TRBV28 to TRBJ2-3, with D possibly matching TRBD1 (6 bases). The CDR3 has 14 residues. V was shortened by 7 bases and J by 4 bases, with 15 bases between the two germline ends. In germline, CDR1 is MDHEN, CDR2 SYDVKM. The CDR3 coding sequence is TGTGCCAGCACCGGGGACAAGACGGCAGATACGCAGTATTTT. It specifies CASTGDKTADTQYF.

This clone was counted a few times. V usage is TRBV19 and J usage is TRBJ2-7; 11 bases are shared with TRBD2. Per the germline V gene, CDR1 is LNHDA and CDR2 is SQIVND (reference sequence). The CDR3 extends over 15 amino acids. J was trimmed by 3 bases and V by 4 bases; bases with no gene match: 5. The CDR3 sequence is CASSTLAGVVYEQYF. CDR3 sequence (DNA): TGTGCCAGTAGTACACTAGCGGGAGTTGTCTACGAGCAGTACTTC. The full variable domain, in which reference TRBV19 and TRBJ2-7 provide the parts outside the CDR3, is DGGITQSPKYLFRKEGQNVTLSCEQNLNHDAMYWYRQDPGQGLRLIYYSQIVNDFQKGDIAEGYSVSREKKESFPLTVTSAQKNPTAFYLCASSTLAGVVYEQYFGPGTRLTVT.

This clone turned up a few times. V usage is TRBV7-9 and J usage is TRBJ1-1; possibly TRBD1 for D (6 bases). Trimming left V 2 bases short and J 2 bases short, with 9 bases between. This CDR3 region has 14 residues. Germline CDR1 reads SEHNR; CDR2 reads FQNEAQ (reference sequence). CDR3 coding DNA: TGTGCCAGCAGCTTACAGGGGAAAAACACTGAAGCTTTCTTT. Translation gives CASSLQGKNTEAFF. Full variable domain (remainder filled in from reference TRBV7-9 and TRBJ1-1): DTGVSQNPRHKITKRGQNVTFRCDPISEHNRLYWYRQTLGQGPEFLTYFQNEAQLEKSRLLSDRFSAERPKGSFSTLEIQRTEQGDSAMYLCASSLQGKNTEAFFGQGTRLTVV.

This clone appeared a single time. The chain employs TRBV28 and TRBJ1-5; 7 bases line up with TRBD1. The CDR3 has 14 residues. V lost 6 bases to trimming and J lost 7 bases; unmatched junction nucleotides: 9. Germline CDR1 and CDR2: MDHEN and SYDVKM. The CDR3 is CASRTETGYQPQHF. CDR3 nucleotide sequence: TGTGCCAGCAGAACCGAGACAGGGTACCAGCCCCAGCATTTT.

Remarks on this clone: A read error may produce the germline difference seen at one junction end. This sample also contains other DNA sequences that code for the same CDR3. CDR3 loop: CASSFAGRGTEAFF. As DNA, the CDR3 is TGTGCCAGCAGTTTCGCGGGGAGGGGCACTGAGGCTTTCTTT. V gene TRBV27 combines with J gene TRBJ1-1; a weak D match, TRBD1 (5 bases). The CDR3 consists of 14 residues. Germline loops: CDR1 MNHEY, CDR2 SMNVEV (reference sequence).

In its sample, this clone was seen a few times. One end of the junction varies from germline; a read error may be responsible. The chain combines TRBV7-9 with TRBJ1-1, with D maybe TRBD1 (6 bases). Germline V gives CDR1 SEHNR, CDR2 FQNEAQ (reference sequence). CDR3 length equals 19 residues. For the CDR3, the DNA is TGTTCCAGCAGCTTAGCATTGGGACTACAGGGAGGGATGAACACTGAAGCTTTCTTT. Translation: CSSSLALGLQGGMNTEAFF.

V is TRBV14 and J is TRBJ2-7; 7 nucleotides line up with TRBD1. From germline, CDR1 is SGHDN and CDR2 FVKESK. The V segment lost 2 bases and the J segment 5 bases; nucleotides outside the gene matches: 9. CDR3 length: 15 amino acids. This chain's CDR3 is CASSQRVQGLDEQYF. DNA of the CDR3: TGTGCCAGCAGCCAAAGGGTACAGGGGCTAGACGAGCAGTACTTC.

V and J are TRBV7-2 and TRBJ2-3; D is possibly TRBD2 (5 bases). The V gene's germline CDR1 is SGHTA and CDR2 FQGNSA. The V and J ends lost 1 base and 5 bases respectively, with 10 bases between them. The CDR3 contains 14 residues. The CDR3 coding sequence is TGTGCCAGCAGCTTAGTGGGGAGTGAAGATACGCAGTATTTT. Translation: CASSLVGSEDTQYF.

The genes are TRBV18 and TRBJ2-7, with TRBD2 as a possible D gene (6 bases). The germline V and J ends were trimmed by 3 bases and 7 bases, with 13 bases remaining between them. The CDR3 length is 13 residues. The V gene's germline CDR1 is KGHSH and CDR2 LQKENI. The CDR3 bases are TGTGCCAGCTCACCGACTAGTGGTGCGGAGCAGTACTTC. Its protein is CASSPTSGAEQYF.

This chain links TRBV6-4 with TRBJ2-1; 7 bases align to TRBD2. V trimming: 5 bases; J trimming: 0 bases; junction bases outside the gene matches: 10. Germline V gives CDR1 MRHNA, CDR2 SNTAGT. This CDR3 has 17 amino acids. Here the CDR3 DNA reads TGTGCCAGCAGTCCGGACTCCGGCGGGGGCTCCTACAATGAGCAGTTCTTC. Encoded protein: CASSPDSGGGSYNEQFF.

V is TRBV15 and J is TRBJ1-4; 9 bases are a match to TRBD1. In germline, CDR1 is LNHNV, CDR2 YYDKDF (reference sequence). The CDR3 length is 15 residues. Trimming at V came to 0 bases and at J to 5 bases, leaving 1 base not matched to a gene. CDR3 amino acids: CATSRETGGNEKLFF. The DNA for the CDR3 is TGTGCCACCAGCAGAGAGACAGGGGGGAATGAAAAACTGTTTTTT.